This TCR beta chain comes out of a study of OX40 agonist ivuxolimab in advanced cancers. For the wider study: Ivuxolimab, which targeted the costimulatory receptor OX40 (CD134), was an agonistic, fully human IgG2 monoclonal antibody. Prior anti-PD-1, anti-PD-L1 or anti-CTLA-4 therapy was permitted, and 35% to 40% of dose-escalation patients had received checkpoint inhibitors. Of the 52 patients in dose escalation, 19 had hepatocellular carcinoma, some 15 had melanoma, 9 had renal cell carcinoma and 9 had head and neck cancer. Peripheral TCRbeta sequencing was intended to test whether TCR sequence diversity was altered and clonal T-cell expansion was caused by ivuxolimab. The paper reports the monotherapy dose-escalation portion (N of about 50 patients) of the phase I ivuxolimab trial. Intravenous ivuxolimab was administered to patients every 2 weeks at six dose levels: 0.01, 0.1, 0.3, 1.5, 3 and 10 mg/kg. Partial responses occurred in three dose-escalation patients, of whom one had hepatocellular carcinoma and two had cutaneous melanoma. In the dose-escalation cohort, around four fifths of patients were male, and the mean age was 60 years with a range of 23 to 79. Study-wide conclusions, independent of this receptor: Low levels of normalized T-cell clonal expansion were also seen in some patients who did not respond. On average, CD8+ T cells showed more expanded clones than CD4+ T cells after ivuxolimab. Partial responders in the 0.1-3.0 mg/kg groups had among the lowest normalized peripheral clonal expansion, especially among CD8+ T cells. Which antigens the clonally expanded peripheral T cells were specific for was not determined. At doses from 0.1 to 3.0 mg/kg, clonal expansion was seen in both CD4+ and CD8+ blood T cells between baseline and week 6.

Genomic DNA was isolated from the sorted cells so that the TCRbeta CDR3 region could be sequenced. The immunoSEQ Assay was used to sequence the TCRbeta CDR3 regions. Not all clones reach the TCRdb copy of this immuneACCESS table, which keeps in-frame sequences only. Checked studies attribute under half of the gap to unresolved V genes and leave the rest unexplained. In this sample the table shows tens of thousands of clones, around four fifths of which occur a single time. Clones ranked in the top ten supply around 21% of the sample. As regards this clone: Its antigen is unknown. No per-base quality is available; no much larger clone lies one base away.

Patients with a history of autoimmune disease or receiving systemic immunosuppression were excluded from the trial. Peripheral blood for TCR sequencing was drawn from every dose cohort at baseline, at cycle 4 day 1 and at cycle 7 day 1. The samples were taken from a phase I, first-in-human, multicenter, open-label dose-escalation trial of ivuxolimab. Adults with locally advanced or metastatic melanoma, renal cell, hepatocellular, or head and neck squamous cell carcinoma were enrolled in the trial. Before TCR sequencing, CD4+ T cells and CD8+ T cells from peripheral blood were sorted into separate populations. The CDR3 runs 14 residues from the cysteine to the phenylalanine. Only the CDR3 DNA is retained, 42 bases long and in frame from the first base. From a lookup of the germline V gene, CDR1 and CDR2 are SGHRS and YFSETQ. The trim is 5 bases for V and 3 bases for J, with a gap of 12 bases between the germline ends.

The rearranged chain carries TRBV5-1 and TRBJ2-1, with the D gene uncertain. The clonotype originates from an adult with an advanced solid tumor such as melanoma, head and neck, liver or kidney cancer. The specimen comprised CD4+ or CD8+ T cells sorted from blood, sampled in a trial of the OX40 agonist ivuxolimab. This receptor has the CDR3 CASRGFGVYNEQFF. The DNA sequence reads TGCGCCAGCAGGGGGTTTGGGGTCTACAATGAGCAGTTCTTC.